The subject of this entry is one T cell receptor (beta chain). The V end lost 0 bases, the J end lost 0 bases, and 8 bases lay between the germline ends. There are 15 residues in the CDR3. Germline V CDR1 and CDR2: SEHNR, FQNEAQ (reference sequence). Irradiated, violet-dye-labeled stimulator cells, around 200,000 in number, were plated with around 200,000 CFSE-labeled responder cells. Sequenced by immunoSEQ multiplex PCR; TCRdb stores in-frame clones only, minus some. The sample consists of about 21,000 clones, roughly 33% of them appearing once. These data originate in a study of graft-versus-host responses after intestinal transplantation. Study overall: The study gave all recipients anti-thymocyte globulin induction, then tacrolimus and steroids for about 3 years.

Study-level findings and limits: Circulating GvH clones peaking coincided with falling HvG clones soon after transplant.

V gene TRBV7-9 combines with J gene TRBJ1-1; the D is unclear. The TCR was taken from a human patient who received an intestinal transplant. The sample in question was alloreactive CD8+ T cells from a mixed lymphocyte reaction culture, obtained before intestinal transplant. Subset meaning: CFSE-low proliferating T cells sorted from roughly 6-day pre-transplant mixed lymphocyte reaction (GvH or HvG direction). The CDR3 region has the DNA TGTGCCAGCAGCTTAGCTATGGATTTGAACACTGAAGCTTTCTTT. Protein product: CASSLAMDLNTEAFF.